This T cell receptor beta chain was obtained from a study of neoadjuvant nivolumab and ipilimumab in lung cancer. Study in general: The combination arm added day-1 ipilimumab 1 mg/kg to nivolumab 3 mg/kg on days 1, 15, 29. Study-wide results and limits: Only two of four nivolumab-treated tumors gained richness and clonality by surgery. Only a small number of samples underwent TCR sequencing. Resected tumors had greater TCR richness and clonality than uninvolved lung.

The CDR3 is made up of 14 amino acids. The V end was cut by 5 bases, the J end by 2 bases, with 12 bases between. CDR1 is SNHLY and CDR2 is FYNNEI in the germline V gene. Clones were sequenced by immunoSEQ multiplex PCR, and TCRdb holds only the in-frame ones, with some missing. The table includes roughly 30,000 clones, about 85% detected once. Points on this clone: Its antigen is unknown.

Source: peripheral blood, taken before neoadjuvant nivolumab, alone or with ipilimumab. This sequence was found in an adult with non-small cell lung cancer. The chain employs TRBV2 and TRBJ1-2; D is perhaps TRBD1 (6 bases). Written as DNA, the CDR3 is TGTGCCAGCAGTTTGGACAGCACGAACTATGGCTACACCTTC. It encodes CASSLDSTNYGYTF.